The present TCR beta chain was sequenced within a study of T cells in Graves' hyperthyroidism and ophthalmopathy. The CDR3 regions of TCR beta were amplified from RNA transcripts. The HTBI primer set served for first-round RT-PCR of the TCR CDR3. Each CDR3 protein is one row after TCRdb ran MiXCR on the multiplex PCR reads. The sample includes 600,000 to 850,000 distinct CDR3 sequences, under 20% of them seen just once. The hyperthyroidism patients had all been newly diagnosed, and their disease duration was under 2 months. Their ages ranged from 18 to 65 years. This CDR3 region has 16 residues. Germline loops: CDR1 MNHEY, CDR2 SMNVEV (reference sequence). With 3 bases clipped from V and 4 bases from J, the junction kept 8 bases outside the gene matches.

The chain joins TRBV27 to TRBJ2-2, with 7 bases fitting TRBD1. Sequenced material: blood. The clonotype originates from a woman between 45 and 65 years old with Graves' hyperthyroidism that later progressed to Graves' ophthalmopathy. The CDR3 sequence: CASSFYTGEGTGELFF. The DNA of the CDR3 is TGTGCCAGCAGTTTTTATACAGGGGAAGGCACCGGGGAGCTGTTTTTT.